This T cell receptor beta chain was identified during a study of T-cell reconstitution after alpha-beta-depleted transplantation in children. Whole-study results and caveats: Fresh T-cell production supplied most of the T-cell counts and diversity seen one year after transplant. About two months after transplant, alpha-beta T cells reportedly came from several hundred expanded graft clones. Recipient T cells and thymic progenitors that survived were the source of the high TCRbeta diversity seen at day 60 in some patients.

The CDR3 consists of 17 residues. V gave up 0 bases and J gave up 6 bases; unmatched junction bases: 6. Germline V CDR1 and CDR2: KGHSH, LQKENI. Preparation of the TCRbeta library involved a method that used unique molecular identifiers. TCRdb re-called the PCR reads through MiXCR, storing one row per CDR3 protein. This sample has fewer than 150,000 distinct CDR3 sequences, with under 25% found just once. As concerns this clonotype: Its antigen is not known.

Sequenced here: PBMCs, mostly from graft donor cells, sampled 180 days after TCRalphabeta/CD19-depleted stem cell transplant. The receptor's source is a male patient aged 2 to 9 who had a stem cell transplant for chronic granulomatous disease, so the T cells may come from the graft donor. The rearrangement joins TRBV18 to TRBJ2-1; 12 bases match TRBD1. The CDR3 spells CASSPPWDRGQFNEQFF. The CDR3 DNA reads TGTGCCAGCTCACCACCATGGGACAGGGGGCAGTTCAATGAGCAGTTCTTC.